This T cell receptor beta chain was captured in a study of T-cell memory formation after mild COVID-19. Study details: TCR clusters were mostly confined to one donor each.

CDR3 length: 16 amino acids. Between the trimmed V and J ends, which lost 5 bases and 2 bases, there was a span of 17 bases. Study results and limitations: Clones that shrank (day 15 to 85) were balanced CD4/CD8, whereas later expanders leaned CD4+. Largely, contracting CD4+ clones fell within CM and EM, and contracting CD8+ clones within EMRA.

This clonotype occurred many times. The target antigen is unknown. The TCR alpha and TCR beta cDNA libraries, bearing sample barcodes and UMIs, were generated by 5'RACE using constant-segment primers. MiXCR, applied by TCRdb to the 5' RACE reads, yields one record per CDR3 protein. The sample has about 110,000 distinct CDR3 sequences; roughly an eighth are singletons. The receptor was derived from an adult woman who had mild COVID-19 (a few samples of this study predate the infection). Cell type and time point are not known. Sequencing used PBMCs or a T cell subset sorted from them (not recorded which). This chain joins TRBV12-3 or TRBV12-4 and TRBJ2-3; D is ambiguous. Here the CDR3 reads CASSADGVGTTDTQYF. For the CDR3, the DNA is TGTGCCAGCAGTGCCGACGGTGTCGGAACCACAGATACGCAGTATTTT.